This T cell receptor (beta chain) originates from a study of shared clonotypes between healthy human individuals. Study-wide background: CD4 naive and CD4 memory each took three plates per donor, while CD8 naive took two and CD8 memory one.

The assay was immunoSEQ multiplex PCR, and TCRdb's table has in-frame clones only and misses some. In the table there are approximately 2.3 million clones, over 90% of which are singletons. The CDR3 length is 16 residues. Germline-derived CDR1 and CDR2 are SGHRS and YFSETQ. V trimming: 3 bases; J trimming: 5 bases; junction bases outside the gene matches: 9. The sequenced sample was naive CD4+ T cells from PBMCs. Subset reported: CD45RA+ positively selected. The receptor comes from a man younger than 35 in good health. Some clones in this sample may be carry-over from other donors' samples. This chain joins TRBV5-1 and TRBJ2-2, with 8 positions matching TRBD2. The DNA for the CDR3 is TGCGCCAGCAGCTCCCCCAGCGGGAGAATAACCGGGGAGCTGTTTTTT. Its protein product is CASSSPSGRITGELFF.